What follows is one T cell receptor (beta chain) and its context. This sample is drawn from a study of blood T cell repertoires in COVID-19. At the level of the study: Samples representing acute and convalescent COVID-19 were sourced from the United States, Italy and Spain. Sample material is recorded as cDNA or gDNA derived from T cells, B-cell-depleted T cells, or PBMCs.

Unmatched junction bases numbered 3, after V lost 0 bases and J lost 7 bases. The CDR3 is made up of 15 amino acids. The germline CDR1 and CDR2 sequences are SGHRS and YFSETQ. Original handling: Scientists estimated how many nucleated cells there were by amplifying reference gene primers. Clones were read by immunoSEQ multiplex PCR, and TCRdb kept only the in-frame ones, dropping some. That table gives V, J and clone size, and the DNA gave D and trimming. Counted here are about 190,000 clones, under 85% occurring once; the ten biggest clones make up roughly 17%. The sequenced sample was peripheral blood. This clonotype was obtained from a man aged 55 to 70 with active or convalescent COVID-19. V and J are TRBV5-1 and TRBJ2-2, with 10 nucleotides matching TRBD1. The CDR3 loop reads CASSLAGTGVGELFF. CDR3 DNA sequence: TGCGCCAGCAGCTTGGCCGGGACAGGGGTCGGGGAGCTGTTTTTT. Filled out from reference TRBV5-1 and TRBJ2-2, the complete variable domain reads KAGVTQTPRYLIKTRGQQVTLSCSPISGHRSVSWYQQTPGQGLQFLFEYFSETQRNKGNFPGRFSGRQFSNSRSEMNVSTLELGDSALYLCASSLAGTGVGELFFGEGSRLTVL.